This T cell receptor (beta chain) was recorded in a study of beta chain features in type 1 diabetes. Whole-study findings and limits: Moderate but significant shortening of TCRB CDR3s was recorded in all four CD4+ subsets from Type 1 diabetes patients. A closer apparent resemblance between naive, central memory and Treg TCRB repertoires was seen in patients than in healthy donors. Resolution of whether HLA type affects TCRB rearrangement was not achieved here.

CDR3 length equals 13 residues. Trimming pared 3 bases from V and 9 bases from J, leaving 15 bases between. Germline-derived CDR1 and CDR2 are SQVTM and ANQGSEA. This clone has a handful of counts. The antigen remains unidentified. One heparinised blood draw, averaging approximately 0.11 L, came from each donor. Central memory, naive, regulatory and stem cell-like memory CD4+ cells were sorted by CD45RO/CCR7/CD25/CD127/CD95/CD27. Sequenced material consisted of expressed TCRB transcripts (all of the isolated RNA was reverse transcribed). This table comes from immunoSEQ multiplex PCR, and its TCRdb copy is limited to in-frame clones, with some not included. This sample has about 240,000 clones, with around 13% found just once.

What was sequenced was naive CD4+ T cells from blood. This clonotype originated in a man younger than 40 with type 1 diabetes. The chain couples TRBV29-1 to TRBJ2-1; maybe TRBD2 (5 bases). The CDR3 loop reads CSVEEVSGSEQFF. DNA of the CDR3: TGCAGCGTTGAGGAGGTTTCCGGGTCTGAGCAGTTCTTC.